This is a list of T cell receptor beta chains from one sample in a study of glioma-infiltrating T cells after dendritic cell vaccination. This table comes from immunoSEQ multiplex PCR, and its TCRdb copy is limited to in-frame clones, with some not included. The table includes around 100,000 clones, roughly 81% detected once. The starting material was blood, obtained before dendritic cell vaccination. These receptors were obtained from a human donor with glioblastoma. Each CDR3 is given with its conserved first and last residue. A D gene is named only where the DNA matches it firmly. The size of a clone is reported for some rows only, either as once, few or many, or as a class for expanded clones.

v_gene,j_gene,d_gene,abundance,CDR3nt,CDR3aa
TRBV14,TRBJ2-5,.,.,TGTGCCAGCAGCCAAGATGGAGGCGGGTGGATCCTACAAGAGACCCAGTACTTC,CASSQDGGGWILQETQYF
TRBV30,TRBJ1-3,TRBD1,.,TGTGCCTGGAGCCTTCTACAGGGGGCGACTGGAAACACCATATATTTT,CAWSLLQGATGNTIYF
TRBV11-1,TRBJ1-4,TRBD1,.,TGTGCCAGCAGCTCGGGACAGGGGAATGAAAAACTGTTTTTT,CASSSGQGNEKLFF
TRBV7-2,TRBJ1-1,TRBD1,.,TGTGCCAGCAGCTCACCGACAGGGGGCACTGAAGCTTTCTTT,CASSSPTGGTEAFF
TRBV4-1,TRBJ1-4,.,few,TGCGCCAGCAGGCCTCTGGGACTCTCCCCTAATGAAAAACTGTTTTTT,CASRPLGLSPNEKLFF
TRBV18,TRBJ1-5,.,.,TGTGCCAGCTCATTACCAGGGGACCTGAAGCCCCAGCATTTT,CASSLPGDLKPQHF
TRBV19,TRBJ2-2,TRBD1,.,TGTGCCAGTAGTACCCCCCGGACAGGGAGCACCGGGGAGCTGTTTTTT,CASSTPRTGSTGELFF
TRBV10-2,TRBJ1-2,.,.,TGCGCCAGCAGTGAGGGACAGCTCTACACCTTC,CASSEGQLYTF
TRBV6-1,TRBJ2-1,.,.,TGTGCCAGCAGCTCGACAGCAAACAATGAGCAGTTCTTC,CASSSTANNEQFF
TRBV10-1,TRBJ2-3,.,.,TGCGCCAGCAATCGACTCGAGGGAGATACGCAGTATTTT,CASNRLEGDTQYF
TRBV19,TRBJ2-1,TRBD2,.,TGTGCCAGTAGTCCGACTAGCGGGGGCACCTCCTACAATGAGCAGTTCTTC,CASSPTSGGTSYNEQFF
TRBV5-4,TRBJ2-1,.,.,TGTGCCAGCAGTTTCGGACAATTGAGCTCCTACAATGAGCAGTTCTTC,CASSFGQLSSYNEQFF
TRBV27,TRBJ1-5,.,.,TGTGCCAGCAGTTTATATGCAGGGGCCAATCAGCCCCAGCATTTT,CASSLYAGANQPQHF
TRBV19,TRBJ2-5,TRBD2,few,TGTGCCAGTAGTAACCGACTAGCGGGGCCCGGAAGGGGGACCCAGTACTTC,CASSNRLAGPGRGTQYF
TRBV6-5,TRBJ2-7,.,.,TGTGCCAGCACTGGACTTTCCTACGAGCAGTACTTC,CASTGLSYEQYF
TRBV4-3,TRBJ1-5,.,few,TGCGCCAGCAGCCAAGATGGATGGGGGGATCAGCCCCAGCATTTT,CASSQDGWGDQPQHF
TRBV19,TRBJ1-1,.,few,TGTGCCAGTAGCCCGACACAAGGGAACACTGAAGCTTTCTTT,CASSPTQGNTEAFF
TRBV4-1,TRBJ2-1,TRBD2,.,TGCGCCAGCAGCCAAGGGATCGACCGGGACTACTCCTACAATGAGCAGTTCTTC,CASSQGIDRDYSYNEQFF
TRBV2,TRBJ2-7,.,.,TGTGCCAGCAGTCTCTTCGTAGGAGGCTACGAGCAGTACTTC,CASSLFVGGYEQYF
TRBV10-1,TRBJ2-7,TRBD1,.,TGCGCCAGCAGTGAAACAGGGGACGAGCAGTACTTC,CASSETGDEQYF
TRBV5-1,TRBJ1-3,.,.,TGCGCCAGCAGCTTGCGGGGCTCTGGAAACACCATATATTTT,CASSLRGSGNTIYF
TRBV7-9,TRBJ2-3,.,few,TGTGCCAGCAGCTTTATGAGGGCAGATACGCAGTATTTT,CASSFMRADTQYF
TRBV11-3,TRBJ1-1,TRBD1,.,TGTGCCAGCAGCTCCCCCTGGGTTACAGGGGGCGGGAACACTGAAGCTTTCTTT,CASSSPWVTGGGNTEAFF
TRBV7-6,TRBJ1-1,TRBD1,.,TGTGCCAGCAGCCCTGGACAGGGGGAGACTGAAGCTTTCTTT,CASSPGQGETEAFF
TRBV6-4,TRBJ2-1,TRBD1,.,TGTGCCAGCCCGACAGGGGACAATGAGCAGTTCTTC,CASPTGDNEQFF
TRBV7-2,TRBJ1-2,.,.,TGTGCCAGCAGCCCGAACAGGGAATTTGGCTATGGCTACACCTTC,CASSPNREFGYGYTF
TRBV4-3,TRBJ2-3,TRBD1,.,TGCGCCAGCAGCCAATCTCAGGGACAGGGCTATCCCTCTAGCACAGATACGCAGTATTTT,CASSQSQGQGYPSSTDTQYF
TRBV10-3,TRBJ1-6,.,.,TGTGCCATCAGTGAGTCGGCAGGGCAGGACCAATCACCCCTCCACTTT,CAISESAGQDQSPLHF
TRBV4-3,TRBJ1-5,TRBD1,.,TGCGCCAGCAGCCAGGGACAGTTCAATCAGCCCCAGCATTTT,CASSQGQFNQPQHF
TRBV5-1,TRBJ2-7,.,.,TGCGCCAGCAGCGCCAGTAACTCCTACGAGCAGTACTTC,CASSASNSYEQYF
TRBV10-1,TRBJ1-6,.,few,TGCGCCAGCAGTGGCAGTCCGGGTTCACCCCTCCACTTT,CASSGSPGSPLHF
TRBV5-6,TRBJ1-1,.,.,TGTGCCAGCAGCATCTACAGGCCCTTGAACACTGAAGCTTTCTTT,CASSIYRPLNTEAFF
TRBV6-6,TRBJ1-1,.,.,TGTGCCACCAGTGGGCCGAACACTGAAGCTTTCTTT,CATSGPNTEAFF
TRBV7-6,TRBJ2-5,TRBD2,once,TGTGCCAGCAGCTCCCCGCCCAATAGCGGGGGGATCGAGACCCAGTACTTC,CASSSPPNSGGIETQYF
TRBV12-5,TRBJ1-1,.,.,TGTGCTAGTGGTTTGGTACTGGGCAGGGAAAACATGAACACTGAAGCTTTCTTT,CASGLVLGRENMNTEAFF
TRBV19,TRBJ2-7,TRBD1,.,TGTGCCAGTAGTACCTCGACAGGGCCGAGCTCCTACGAGCAGTACTTC,CASSTSTGPSSYEQYF
TRBV5-4,TRBJ2-2,TRBD1,.,TGTGCCAGCACCCAGGGACAGATCGTGTCTACCGGGGAGCTGTTTTTT,CASTQGQIVSTGELFF
TRBV2,TRBJ1-4,.,few,TGTGCCAGCAGCTTCCTGGGGAGGAGAGAAAAACTGTTTTTT,CASSFLGRREKLFF
TRBV11-2,TRBJ1-2,.,.,TGTGCCAGCAGTACGGGGTGGTTTGTCTACACCTTC,CASSTGWFVYTF
TRBV20-1,TRBJ1-2,TRBD1,once,TGCAGTGGAGGACAGGCGGGGGGCTACACCTTC,CSGGQAGGYTF